Listed below are T cell receptor beta chains from one sample, sequenced in a study of Tregs in tolerant kidney transplant recipients. Antigens for these TCRs are unknown. TCRdb's table, derived via immunoSEQ multiplex PCR, lists solely in-frame clones and lacks some. The sample yields about 44,000 clones, roughly 95% seen once. Sample: Tregs from blood cultured with allogeneic cells. Receptor source: a human donor in good health. Each CDR3 is given with its conserved first and last residue. Fields, in order: J gene, V gene, D gene, clone size, CDR3 DNA, CDR3 protein. The D gene is left open where the match is weak. Clone size is shown for a subset of rows, as once, few, many or a class of expanded clone.

j_gene: TRBJ2-7
v_gene: TRBV19
d_gene: -
abundance: -
CDR3nt: TGTGCCAGTAGTCCTATCGTGGGGGTCTCCTACGAGCAGTACTTC
CDR3aa: CASSPIVGVSYEQYF

j_gene: TRBJ2-7
v_gene: TRBV5-1
d_gene: TRBD2
abundance: -
CDR3nt: TGCGCCAGCAGCTCGGGACTAGCGGGATACGAGCAGTACTTC
CDR3aa: CASSSGLAGYEQYF

j_gene: TRBJ1-2
v_gene: TRBV7-6
d_gene: -
abundance: -
CDR3nt: TGTGCCAGCAGCTTAGCTGCCGGGGATGCTGGCTACACCTTC
CDR3aa: CASSLAAGDAGYTF

j_gene: TRBJ1-1
v_gene: TRBV19
d_gene: -
abundance: -
CDR3nt: TGTGCCAGTATGGCCCCTTTTTCCTCTTTGAACACTGAAGCTTTCTTT
CDR3aa: CASMAPFSSLNTEAFF

j_gene: TRBJ2-3
v_gene: TRBV27
d_gene: -
abundance: once
CDR3nt: TGTGCCAGCAGTCCAGGGATCACAGATACGCAGTATTTT
CDR3aa: CASSPGITDTQYF

j_gene: TRBJ1-4
v_gene: TRBV7-9
d_gene: -
abundance: -
CDR3nt: TGTGCCACCCCAACAGGAGAAAAACTGTTTTTT
CDR3aa: CATPTGEKLFF

j_gene: TRBJ2-4
v_gene: TRBV28
d_gene: TRBD2
abundance: -
CDR3nt: TGTGCCAGCAGCCCCCCGCGGACTAGTGAGGGGGCCAAAAACATTCAGTACTTC
CDR3aa: CASSPPRTSEGAKNIQYF

j_gene: TRBJ1-1
v_gene: TRBV11-2
d_gene: -
abundance: -
CDR3nt: TGTGCCAGCAGCTTCGGTCCCGGGGCTGGCACTGAAGCTTTCTTT
CDR3aa: CASSFGPGAGTEAFF

j_gene: TRBJ1-2
v_gene: TRBV29-1
d_gene: TRBD1
abundance: -
CDR3nt: TGCAGCGCCCAACAGGGGAATAACTATGGCTACACCTTC
CDR3aa: CSAQQGNNYGYTF

j_gene: TRBJ1-2
v_gene: TRBV15
d_gene: TRBD1
abundance: once
CDR3nt: TGTGCCACCAGCAGAGATAGAAGGGGGCGTGGCTACACCTTC
CDR3aa: CATSRDRRGRGYTF

j_gene: TRBJ1-2
v_gene: TRBV11-2
d_gene: -
abundance: -
CDR3nt: TGTGCCAGCAGCTCCCCGCCACAGGCGGCGTATGGCTACACCTTC
CDR3aa: CASSSPPQAAYGYTF

j_gene: TRBJ2-2
v_gene: TRBV11-2
d_gene: -
abundance: -
CDR3nt: TGTGCGACACAAACAAGGACGAACACCGGGGAGCTGTTTTTT
CDR3aa: CATQTRTNTGELFF

j_gene: TRBJ1-5
v_gene: TRBV7-9
d_gene: -
abundance: -
CDR3nt: TGTGCCAGCAGCTGGGGGGGGCGCGATCAGCCCCAGCATTTT
CDR3aa: CASSWGGRDQPQHF

j_gene: TRBJ2-5
v_gene: TRBV7-8
d_gene: -
abundance: -
CDR3nt: TGTGCCAGCAGCTTCCGGACTCAAGGATCCCAGACCCAGTACTTC
CDR3aa: CASSFRTQGSQTQYF

j_gene: TRBJ1-3
v_gene: TRBV19
d_gene: -
abundance: -
CDR3nt: TGTGCCAGTAGTTTTGGGTCGCCAGGGAGAAGCTCTGGAAACACCATATATTTT
CDR3aa: CASSFGSPGRSSGNTIYF

j_gene: TRBJ2-1
v_gene: TRBV19
d_gene: -
abundance: -
CDR3nt: TGTGCCAGTAGTATAGTCGGCCCCTACAATGAGCAGTTCTTC
CDR3aa: CASSIVGPYNEQFF

j_gene: TRBJ2-3
v_gene: TRBV10-1
d_gene: -
abundance: -
CDR3nt: TGCGCCAGCAGTAGGGGCTCTTATACGCAGTATTTT
CDR3aa: CASSRGSYTQYF

j_gene: TRBJ2-7
v_gene: TRBV5-1
d_gene: -
abundance: -
CDR3nt: TGCGCCAGCAGCTTGGGGAGGGCTGGCTCTACCTCGGGGGAGTACTTC
CDR3aa: CASSLGRAGSTSGEYF

j_gene: TRBJ2-7
v_gene: TRBV7-9
d_gene: -
abundance: -
CDR3nt: TGTGCCAGCAGCTTTTTGGGGGGCTACGAGCAGTACTTC
CDR3aa: CASSFLGGYEQYF

j_gene: TRBJ2-3
v_gene: TRBV11-2
d_gene: TRBD2
abundance: -
CDR3nt: TGTGCCAGCAGCTTATTAAGGACTAGCGGGAGTAATACGCAGTATTTT
CDR3aa: CASSLLRTSGSNTQYF

j_gene: TRBJ1-5
v_gene: TRBV11-3
d_gene: TRBD1
abundance: once
CDR3nt: TGTGCCAGCAGCTTAGATATCCTTAAAGGACAGGTCCGATGTCCCCAGCATTTT
CDR3aa: CASSLDILKGQVRCPQHF

j_gene: TRBJ2-7
v_gene: TRBV4-2
d_gene: TRBD2
abundance: -
CDR3nt: TGTGCCAGCAGGTTTAGCGGGAGGGACTCCTACGAGCAGTACTTC
CDR3aa: CASRFSGRDSYEQYF

j_gene: TRBJ1-1
v_gene: TRBV6-6
d_gene: -
abundance: -
CDR3nt: TGTGCCAGCAGTTACGAGACCGGTGAAGCTTTCTTT
CDR3aa: CASSYETGEAFF

j_gene: TRBJ1-3
v_gene: TRBV2
d_gene: TRBD1
abundance: once
CDR3nt: TGTGCCAGCAGCGTTACAGGGGGCCCTGGAAACACCATATATTTT
CDR3aa: CASSVTGGPGNTIYF